This passage covers 8 T cell receptor beta chains from one sample sequenced in a study of beta chain features in type 1 diabetes. The isolated RNA, all of it, was reverse transcribed, so expressed TCRB transcripts were what got sequenced. TCRdb's copy holds only in-frame clones and misses some; the assay was immunoSEQ multiplex PCR. The table has about 150,000 clones, nearly 50% seen once. The source material was Tregs from blood. The receptor set was obtained from a man aged 18 to 29 in good health.

The J gene is TRBJ2-3, the V gene TRBV5-1, with 13 bases identical to TRBD2. V gave up 0 bases and J gave up 6 bases; unmatched junction bases: 1. This CDR3 comprises 15 residues. Germline V gene lookup returns CDR1 SGHRS and CDR2 YFSETQ. DNA for the CDR3: TGCGCCAGCAGCTTGGTACTAGCGGGAGGGGATACGCAGTATTTT. Protein product: CASSLVLAGGDTQYF. The variable domain in full, completed from reference TRBV5-1 and TRBJ2-3, reads KAGVTQTPRYLIKTRGQQVTLSCSPISGHRSVSWYQQTPGQGLQFLFEYFSETQRNKGNFPGRFSGRQFSNSRSEMNVSTLELGDSALYLCASSLVLAGGDTQYFGPGTRLTVL.

The genes are TRBV30 and TRBJ2-5; 8 bases line up with TRBD1. The J segment lost 6 bases and the V segment lost 1 base, leaving 7 bases of the junction unmatched. In germline, CDR1 is GTSNPN, CDR2 SVGIG (reference sequence). The CDR3 sequence is 14 residues long. CDR3 nucleotides: TGTGCCTGGAGTGGAGGACAGGGTCAAAAGACCCAGTACTTC. The encoded protein is CAWSGGQGQKTQYF.

This chain joins TRBV28 and TRBJ2-5; weak D call: TRBD2 (5 bases). The J call may be wrong; the DNA end is better matched by TRBJ2-7. In germline, CDR1 is MDHEN, CDR2 SYDVKM. The CDR3 consists of 12 residues. This CDR3 reads CSTSGWDYEQYF. The CDR3 bases are TGTTCAACATCGGGGTGGGACTACGAGCAGTACTTC.

The chain employs TRBV7-9 and TRBJ1-1; D not certain. The CDR3 has 14 amino acids. Germline V gene sequence: CDR1 SEHNR, CDR2 FQNEAQ (reference sequence). The V end was cut by 4 bases, the J end by 1 base, with 10 bases between. DNA of the CDR3: TGTGCCAGCAGCTCTATCGGCGGGAACACTGAAGCTTTCTTT. Amino acids: CASSSIGGNTEAFF.

This clone occurred a few times. The V gene is TRBV10-3, the J gene TRBJ1-5; D is uncertain. Germline loops: CDR1 ENHRY, CDR2 SYGVKD. Trimming cost V 6 bases and J 7 bases, with 10 bases left between them. The CDR3 spans 12 residues. The CDR3 spells CAISEVRQPQHF. For the CDR3, the DNA is TGTGCCATCAGCGAGGTCAGGCAGCCCCAGCATTTT.

This clone came up a few times. V gene TRBV7-2 combines with J gene TRBJ1-2; D is possibly TRBD1 (6 bases). CDR3 length equals 14 residues. Between the trimmed V and J ends, which lost 7 bases and 7 bases, there was a span of 19 bases. Germline V gives CDR1 SGHTA, CDR2 FQGNSA. The CDR3 loop is CASKPPGQRGGYTF. In DNA, the CDR3 is TGTGCCAGCAAACCCCCGGGACAAAGGGGTGGCTACACCTTC.

This clone has more than one count but fewer than ten. The chain joins TRBV27 to TRBJ1-2, with TRBD1 matching 9 bases. CDR1 and CDR2 from the germline V gene are MNHEY and SMNVEV (reference sequence). The V gene end was trimmed by 7 bases and the J gene end by 4 bases; junction bases not matched to a gene: 4. The CDR3 sequence is 13 residues long. The CDR3 region is CASTDRGGYGYTF. CDR3 nucleotides: TGTGCCAGCACGGACAGGGGTGGCTATGGCTACACCTTC.

In this sample, this clone turned up a few times. V usage is TRBV7-9 and J usage is TRBJ1-2, with TRBD1 matching 7 bases. The CDR3 covers 16 residues. V lost 3 bases, J lost 4 bases, and 11 bases stayed unmatched. CDR1 SEHNR and CDR2 FQNEAQ come from the germline V gene (reference sequence). In DNA, the CDR3 is TGTGCCAGCAGCTTCAGACAGGGACGTTGGGGCTATGGCTACACCTTC. Translating gives CASSFRQGRWGYGYTF.